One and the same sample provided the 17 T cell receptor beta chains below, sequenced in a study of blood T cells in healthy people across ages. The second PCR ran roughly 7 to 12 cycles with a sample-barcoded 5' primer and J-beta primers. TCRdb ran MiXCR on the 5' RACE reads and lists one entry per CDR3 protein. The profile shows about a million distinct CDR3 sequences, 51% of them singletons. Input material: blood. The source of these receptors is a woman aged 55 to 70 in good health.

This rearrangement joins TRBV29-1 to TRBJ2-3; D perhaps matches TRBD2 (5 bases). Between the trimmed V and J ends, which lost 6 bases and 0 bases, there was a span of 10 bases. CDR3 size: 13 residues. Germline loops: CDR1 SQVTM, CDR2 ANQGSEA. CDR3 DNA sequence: TGCAGCGTAGAGACTACTAGCACAGATACGCAGTATTTT. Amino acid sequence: CSVETTSTDTQYF.

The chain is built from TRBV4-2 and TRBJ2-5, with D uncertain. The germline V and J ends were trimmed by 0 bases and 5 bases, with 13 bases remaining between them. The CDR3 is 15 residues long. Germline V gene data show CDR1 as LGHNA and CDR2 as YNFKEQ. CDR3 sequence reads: CASSQDDHPTETQYF. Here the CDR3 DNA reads TGTGCCAGCAGCCAAGATGACCACCCAACGGAGACCCAGTACTTC.

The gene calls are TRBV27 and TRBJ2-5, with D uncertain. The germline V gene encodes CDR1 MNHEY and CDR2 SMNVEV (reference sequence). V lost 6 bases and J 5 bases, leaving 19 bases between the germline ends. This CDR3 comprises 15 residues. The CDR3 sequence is CASSTQSFMMETQYF. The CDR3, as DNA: TGTGCCAGCAGCACGCAAAGTTTCATGATGGAGACCCAGTACTTC.

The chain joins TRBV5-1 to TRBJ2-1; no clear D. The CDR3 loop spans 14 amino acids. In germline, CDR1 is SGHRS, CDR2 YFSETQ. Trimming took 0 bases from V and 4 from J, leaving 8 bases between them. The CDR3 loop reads CASSLDSNYNEQFF. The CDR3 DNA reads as TGCGCCAGCAGCTTGGATTCAAATTACAATGAGCAGTTCTTC.

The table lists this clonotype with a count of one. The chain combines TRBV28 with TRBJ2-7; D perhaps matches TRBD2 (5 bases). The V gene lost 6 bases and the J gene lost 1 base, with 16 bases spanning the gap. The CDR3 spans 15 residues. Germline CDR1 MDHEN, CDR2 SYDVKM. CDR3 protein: CASSPLFRGSYEQYF. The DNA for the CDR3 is TGTGCCAGCAGCCCCCTATTCCGAGGGTCCTACGAGCAGTACTTC.

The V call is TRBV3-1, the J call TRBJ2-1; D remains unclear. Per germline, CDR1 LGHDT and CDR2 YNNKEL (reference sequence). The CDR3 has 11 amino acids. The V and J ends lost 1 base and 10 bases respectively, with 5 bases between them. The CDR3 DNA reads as TGTGCCAGCAGCCAAGTTGCCGAGCAGTTCTTC. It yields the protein CASSQVAEQFF.

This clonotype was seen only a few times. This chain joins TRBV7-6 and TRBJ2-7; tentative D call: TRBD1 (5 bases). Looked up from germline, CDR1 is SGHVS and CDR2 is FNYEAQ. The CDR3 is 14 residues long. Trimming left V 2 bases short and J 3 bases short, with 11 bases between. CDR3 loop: CASSLRQGLYEQYF. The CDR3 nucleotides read TGTGCCAGCAGCTTAAGGCAGGGTCTCTACGAGCAGTACTTC.

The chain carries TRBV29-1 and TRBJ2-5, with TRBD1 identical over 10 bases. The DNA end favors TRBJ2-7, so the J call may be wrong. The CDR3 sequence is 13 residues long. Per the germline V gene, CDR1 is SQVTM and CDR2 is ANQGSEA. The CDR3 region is CSVRWTGGYEQYF. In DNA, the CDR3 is TGCAGCGTCCGATGGACAGGGGGCTACGAGCAGTACTTC.

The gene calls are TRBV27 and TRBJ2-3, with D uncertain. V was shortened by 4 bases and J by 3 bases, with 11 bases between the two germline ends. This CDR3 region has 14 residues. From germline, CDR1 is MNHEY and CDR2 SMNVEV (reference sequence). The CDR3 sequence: CASSSSRETDTQYF. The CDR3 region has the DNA TGTGCCAGCAGTTCCTCCCGCGAAACAGATACGCAGTATTTT.

CDR3 coding DNA: TGCGCCAGCAGCCATCCGGGACAGGGTACCTACGAGCAGTACTTC. Residues: CASSHPGQGTYEQYF. This chain links TRBV4-1 with TRBJ2-7; 9 bases map to TRBD1. The ends lost 3 bases at V and 2 bases at J; junction bases unmatched: 5. The CDR3 loop spans 15 amino acids. Germline V gene data show CDR1 as MGHRA and CDR2 as YSYEKL.

The DNA for the CDR3 is TGTGCCAGCAGCTGGGGCCACGAGCAGTACTTC. It is translated as CASSWGHEQYF. The V and J genes are TRBV27 and TRBJ2-5, with a tentative D call TRBD1 (5 bases). Gene TRBJ2-7 matches the end of the DNA better, so the J call may be wrong. The CDR3 has 11 residues. Germline CDR1 is MNHEY and CDR2 is SMNVEV (reference sequence).

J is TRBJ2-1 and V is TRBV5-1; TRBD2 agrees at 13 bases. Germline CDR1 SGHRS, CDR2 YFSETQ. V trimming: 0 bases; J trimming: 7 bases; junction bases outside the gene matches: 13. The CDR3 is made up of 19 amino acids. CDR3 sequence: CASSLVGLAGPFGGNEQFF. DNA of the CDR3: TGCGCCAGCAGCTTGGTGGGACTAGCGGGACCTTTTGGGGGGAATGAGCAGTTCTTC. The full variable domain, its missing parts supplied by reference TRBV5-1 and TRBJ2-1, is KAGVTQTPRYLIKTRGQQVTLSCSPISGHRSVSWYQQTPGQGLQFLFEYFSETQRNKGNFPGRFSGRQFSNSRSEMNVSTLELGDSALYLCASSLVGLAGPFGGNEQFFGPGTRLTVL.

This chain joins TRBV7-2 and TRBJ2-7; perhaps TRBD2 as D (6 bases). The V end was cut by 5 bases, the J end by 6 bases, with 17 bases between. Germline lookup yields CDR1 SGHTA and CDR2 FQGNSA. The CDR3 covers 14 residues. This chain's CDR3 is CASSTSRDLCEQYF. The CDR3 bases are TGTGCCAGCAGCACTTCTCGGGACTTGTGCGAGCAGTACTTC.

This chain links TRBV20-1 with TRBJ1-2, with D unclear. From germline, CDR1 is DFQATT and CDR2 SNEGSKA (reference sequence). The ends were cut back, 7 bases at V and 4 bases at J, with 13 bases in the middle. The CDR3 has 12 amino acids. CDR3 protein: CSVYSHGYGYTF. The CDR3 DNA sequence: TGCAGTGTATATTCACACGGCTATGGCTACACCTTC.

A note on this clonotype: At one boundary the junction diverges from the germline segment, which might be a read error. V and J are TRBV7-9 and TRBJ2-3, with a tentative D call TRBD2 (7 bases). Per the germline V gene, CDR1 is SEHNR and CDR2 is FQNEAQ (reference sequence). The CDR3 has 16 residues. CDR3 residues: CASSLASGGWTDAQYF. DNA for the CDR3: TGTGCCAGCAGCTTAGCTTCGGGGGGTTGGACAGATGCGCAGTATTTT.

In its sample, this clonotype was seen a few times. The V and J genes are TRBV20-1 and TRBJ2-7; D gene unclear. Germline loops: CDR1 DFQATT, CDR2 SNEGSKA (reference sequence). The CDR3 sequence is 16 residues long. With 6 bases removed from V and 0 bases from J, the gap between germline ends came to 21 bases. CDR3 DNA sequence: TGCAGTGCAAGTTCTAGTATCCCTGCAAGCTCCTACGAGCAGTACTTC. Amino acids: CSASSSIPASSYEQYF.

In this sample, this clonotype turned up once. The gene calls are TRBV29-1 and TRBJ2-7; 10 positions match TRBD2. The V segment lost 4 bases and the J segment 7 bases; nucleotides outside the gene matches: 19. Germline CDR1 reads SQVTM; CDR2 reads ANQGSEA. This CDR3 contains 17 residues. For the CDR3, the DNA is TGCAGCGTTGGGGCAGCGGGAGGGTCACTAGACTACAATGAGCAGTACTTC. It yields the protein CSVGAAGGSLDYNEQYF.